This T cell receptor (beta chain) came from a study of T-cell reconstitution after alpha-beta-depleted transplantation in children. General observations from the study: In patients about two months after transplant, alpha-beta T cells reportedly arose from several hundred expanded graft clones. The study traced high day-60 TCRbeta diversity in some patients to surviving recipient T cells and thymic progenitors. Once a year had passed after transplant, T-cell counts and diversity came mostly from newly produced T cells.

The TCRbeta library was prepared with unique molecular identifiers. Each CDR3 protein gets one entry after TCRdb re-called the PCR reads with MiXCR. The sample consists of approximately 80,000 distinct CDR3 sequences, around 14% of them appearing once. About this clonotype itself: What it recognizes is unknown.

The TCR was taken from a male patient aged 2-15 years who had a stem cell transplant for acute lymphoblastic leukemia, so the T cells may come from the graft donor. The source material was PBMCs, mostly from graft donor cells, sampled 180 days after TCRalphabeta/CD19-depleted stem cell transplant.

Here the CDR3 DNA reads TGTGCCAGCAGCGTAGCCGCCTGGGCAGTGGGAGAGACCCAGTACTTC. It is translated as CASSVAAWAVGETQYF. The chain links TRBV9 to TRBJ2-5; D not resolved. Germline V CDR1 and CDR2: SGDLS, YYNGEE. Between the trimmed V and J ends, which lost 0 bases and 4 bases, there was a span of 16 bases. The CDR3 consists of 16 residues.